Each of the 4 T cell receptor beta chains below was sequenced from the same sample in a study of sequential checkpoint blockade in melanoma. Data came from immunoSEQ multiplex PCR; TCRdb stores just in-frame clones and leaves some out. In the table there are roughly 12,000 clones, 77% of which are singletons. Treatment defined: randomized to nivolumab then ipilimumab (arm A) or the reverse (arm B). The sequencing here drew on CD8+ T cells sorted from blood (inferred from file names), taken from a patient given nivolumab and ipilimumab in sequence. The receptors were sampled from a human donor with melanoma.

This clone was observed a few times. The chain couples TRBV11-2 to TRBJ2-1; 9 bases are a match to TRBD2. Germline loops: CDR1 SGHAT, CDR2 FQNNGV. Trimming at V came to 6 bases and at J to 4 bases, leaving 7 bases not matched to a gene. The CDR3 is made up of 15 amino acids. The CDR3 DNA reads TGTGCCAGCAGGGTTCTAGCGGGGACATACAATGAGCAGTTCTTC. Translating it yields CASRVLAGTYNEQFF.

This CDR3 reads CASSLVMLAGGTDRDEQFF. DNA of the CDR3: TGTGCCAGCAGCTTAGTGATGTTAGCGGGAGGGACAGATAGGGATGAGCAGTTCTTC. The chain carries TRBV7-2 and TRBJ2-1, with TRBD2 matching 11 bases. V trimming: 1 base; J trimming: 8 bases; junction bases outside the gene matches: 16. The CDR3 totals 19 residues. Germline V CDR1 and CDR2: SGHTA, FQGNSA.

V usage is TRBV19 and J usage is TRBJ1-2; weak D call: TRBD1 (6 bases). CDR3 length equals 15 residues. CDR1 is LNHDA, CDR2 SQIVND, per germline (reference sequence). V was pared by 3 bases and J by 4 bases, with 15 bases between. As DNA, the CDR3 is TGTGCCAGTAGTATCCTCGGGGGGCGCGGCTATGGCTACACCTTC. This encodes CASSILGGRGYGYTF.

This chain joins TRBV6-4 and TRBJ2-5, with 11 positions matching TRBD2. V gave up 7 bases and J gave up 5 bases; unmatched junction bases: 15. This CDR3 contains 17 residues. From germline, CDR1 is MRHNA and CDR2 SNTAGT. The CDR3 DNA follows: TGTGCCAGCACCCCACCCGGGACTAGCGGCAATTCGGAGACCCAGTACTTC. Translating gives CASTPPGTSGNSETQYF.